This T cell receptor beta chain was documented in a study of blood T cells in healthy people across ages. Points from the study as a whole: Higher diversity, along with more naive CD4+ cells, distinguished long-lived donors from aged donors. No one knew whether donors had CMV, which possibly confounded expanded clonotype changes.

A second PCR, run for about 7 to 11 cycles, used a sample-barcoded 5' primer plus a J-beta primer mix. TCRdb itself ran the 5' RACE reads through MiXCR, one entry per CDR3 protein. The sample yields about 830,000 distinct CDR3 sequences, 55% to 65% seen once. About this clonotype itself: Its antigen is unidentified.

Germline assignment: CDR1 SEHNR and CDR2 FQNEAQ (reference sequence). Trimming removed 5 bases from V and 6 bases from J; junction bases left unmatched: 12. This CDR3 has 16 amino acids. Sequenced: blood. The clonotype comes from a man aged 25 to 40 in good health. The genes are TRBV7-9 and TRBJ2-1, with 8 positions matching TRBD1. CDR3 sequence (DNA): TGTGCCAGCAGCCGCGGACAGGGTGGAGGGGCCAATGAGCAGTTCTTC. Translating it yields CASSRGQGGGANEQFF.